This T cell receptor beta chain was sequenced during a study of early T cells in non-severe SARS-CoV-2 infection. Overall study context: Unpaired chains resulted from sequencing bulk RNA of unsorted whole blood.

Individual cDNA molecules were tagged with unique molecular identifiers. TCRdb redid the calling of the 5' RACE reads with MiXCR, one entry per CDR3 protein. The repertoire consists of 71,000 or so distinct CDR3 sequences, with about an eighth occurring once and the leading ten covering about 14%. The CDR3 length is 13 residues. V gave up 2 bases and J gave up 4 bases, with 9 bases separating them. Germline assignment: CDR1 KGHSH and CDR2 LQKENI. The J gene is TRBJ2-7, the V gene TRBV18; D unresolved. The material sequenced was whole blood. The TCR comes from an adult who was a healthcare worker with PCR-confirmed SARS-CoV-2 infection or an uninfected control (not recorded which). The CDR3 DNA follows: TGTGCCAGCTCACCATCGCTCGAATACGAGCAGTACTTC. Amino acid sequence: CASSPSLEYEQYF.